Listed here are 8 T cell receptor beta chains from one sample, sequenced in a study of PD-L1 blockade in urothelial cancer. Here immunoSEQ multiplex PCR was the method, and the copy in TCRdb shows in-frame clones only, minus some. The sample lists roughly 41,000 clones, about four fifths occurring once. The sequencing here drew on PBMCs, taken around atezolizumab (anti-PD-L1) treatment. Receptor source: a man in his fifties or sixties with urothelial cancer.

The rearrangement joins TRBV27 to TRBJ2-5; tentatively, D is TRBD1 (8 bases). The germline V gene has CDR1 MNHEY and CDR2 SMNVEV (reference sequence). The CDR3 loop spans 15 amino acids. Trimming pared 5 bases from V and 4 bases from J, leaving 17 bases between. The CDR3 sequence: CASSPGTGGGETQYF. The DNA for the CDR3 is TGTGCCAGCAGTCCAGGAACAGGGGGGGGAGAGACCCAGTACTTC.

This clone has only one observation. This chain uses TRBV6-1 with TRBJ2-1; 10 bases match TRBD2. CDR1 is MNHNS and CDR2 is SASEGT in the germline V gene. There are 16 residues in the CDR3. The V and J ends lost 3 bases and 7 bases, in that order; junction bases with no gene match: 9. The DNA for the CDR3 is TGTGCCAGCAGTGATCGGCGGGGACTAGCGCGAAATGAGCAGTTCTTC. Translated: CASSDRRGLARNEQFF.

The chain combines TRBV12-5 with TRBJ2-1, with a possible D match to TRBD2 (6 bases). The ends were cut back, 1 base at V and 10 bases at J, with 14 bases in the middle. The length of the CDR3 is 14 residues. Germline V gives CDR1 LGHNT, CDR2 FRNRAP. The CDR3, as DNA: TGTGCTAGTGGTTTGGGAGGGCTAGCGTGGGAGCAGTTCTTC. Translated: CASGLGGLAWEQFF. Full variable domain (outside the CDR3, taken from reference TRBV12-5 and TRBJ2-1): DARVTQTPRHKVTEMGQEVTMRCQPILGHNTVFWYRQTMMQGLELLAYFRNRAPLDDSGMPKDRFSAEMPDATLATLKIQPSEPRDSAVYFCASGLGGLAWEQFFGPGTRLTVL.

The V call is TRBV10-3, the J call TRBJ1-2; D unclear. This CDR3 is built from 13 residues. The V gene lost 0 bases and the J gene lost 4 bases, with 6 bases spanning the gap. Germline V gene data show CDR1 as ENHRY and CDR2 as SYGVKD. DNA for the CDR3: TGTGCCATCAGTGAGTCGCAGATCTATGGCTACACCTTC. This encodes CAISESQIYGYTF.

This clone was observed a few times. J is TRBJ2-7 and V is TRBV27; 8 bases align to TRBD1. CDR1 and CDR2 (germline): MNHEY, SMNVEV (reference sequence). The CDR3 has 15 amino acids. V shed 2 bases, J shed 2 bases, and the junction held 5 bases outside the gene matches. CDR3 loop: CASSLLGQDTYEQYF. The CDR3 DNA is TGTGCCAGCAGTTTACTGGGACAGGATACCTACGAGCAGTACTTC.

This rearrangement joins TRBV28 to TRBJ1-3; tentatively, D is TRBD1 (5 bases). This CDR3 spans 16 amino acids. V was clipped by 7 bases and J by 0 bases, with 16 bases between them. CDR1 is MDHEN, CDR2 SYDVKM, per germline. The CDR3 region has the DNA TGTGCCAGCAAGGGGTGGTGGCGGAGCTCTGGAAACACCATATATTTT. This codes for CASKGWWRSSGNTIYF. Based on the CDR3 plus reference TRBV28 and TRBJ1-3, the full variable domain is DVKVTQSSRYLVKRTGEKVFLECVQDMDHENMFWYRQDPGLGLRLIYFSYDVKMKEKGDIPEGYSVSREKKERFSLILESASTNQTSMYLCASKGWWRSSGNTIYFGEGSWLTVV.

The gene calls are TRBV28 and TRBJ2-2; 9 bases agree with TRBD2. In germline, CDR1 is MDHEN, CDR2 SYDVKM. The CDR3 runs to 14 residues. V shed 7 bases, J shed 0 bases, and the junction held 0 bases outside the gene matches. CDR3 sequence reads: CASTSGANTGELFF. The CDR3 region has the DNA TGTGCCAGCACTAGCGGGGCGAACACCGGGGAGCTGTTTTTT.

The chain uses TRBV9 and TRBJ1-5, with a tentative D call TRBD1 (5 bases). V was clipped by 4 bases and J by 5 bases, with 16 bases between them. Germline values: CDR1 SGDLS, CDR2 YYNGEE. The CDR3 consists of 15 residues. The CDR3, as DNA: TGTGCCAGCAGCTCAACAGGTTGGGGGGATCAGCCCCAGCATTTT. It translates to CASSSTGWGDQPQHF.